The 14 T cell receptor beta chains in this list originate from one sample, sequenced in a study of post-analysis software for immune sequencing data. Unique molecular identifiers were present in the TCR beta cDNA libraries. MiXCR was run by TCRdb on the PCR reads, yielding one entry per CDR3 protein. The table records roughly 160,000 distinct CDR3 sequences, 30% to 45% of them present only once. The sample in question was blood, obtained after autologous hematopoietic stem cell transplantation. The origin of the receptors is a girl between 10 and 17 years old with multiple sclerosis.

The CDR3 DNA reads as TGTGCCAGCAGATCGACAGGGGCAGTTGAGCAGTACTTC. Translating it yields CASRSTGAVEQYF. The rearrangement uses TRBV7-2 and TRBJ2-7; TRBD1 agrees at 8 bases. There are 13 residues in the CDR3. Germline CDR1 and CDR2: SGHTA and FQGNSA. V trimming: 6 bases; J trimming: 7 bases; junction bases outside the gene matches: 8.

This chain connects TRBV6-5 to TRBJ1-1; D is ambiguous. From germline, CDR1 is MNHEY and CDR2 SVGAGI. V lost 6 bases to trimming and J lost 8 bases, with 10 bases between them. The CDR3 totals 11 residues. The chain's CDR3 is CASRSAGEAFF. CDR3 DNA sequence: TGTGCCAGCAGGTCGGCGGGGGAAGCTTTCTTT.

This rearrangement joins TRBV27 to TRBJ2-7; 7 bases agree with TRBD2. Germline trimming cut 7 bases from V and 7 bases from J; bases unmatched to any gene: 7. The V gene's germline CDR1 is MNHEY and CDR2 SMNVEV (reference sequence). This CDR3 is 12 amino acids long. The CDR3 here is CASKRGTNEQYF. In DNA form, the CDR3 reads TGTGCCAGCAAGCGAGGGACTAATGAGCAGTACTTC.

This clonotype was detected only a few times. The CDR3 DNA sequence: TGTGCCAGCAGTTACGAGGGGGGCGACTATGGCTACACCTTC. Translating gives CASSYEGGDYGYTF. V and J are TRBV6-5 and TRBJ1-2, with D perhaps TRBD1 (6 bases). CDR1 and CDR2 (germline): MNHEY, SVGAGI. The CDR3 is made up of 14 amino acids. The germline V and J ends were trimmed by 2 bases and 3 bases, with 10 bases remaining between them.

This clonotype was recorded a few times. This chain joins TRBV7-8 and TRBJ2-7; a possible D gene is TRBD2 (6 bases). The ends were cut back, 5 bases at V and 5 bases at J, with 19 bases in the middle. CDR3 length equals 15 residues. Germline CDR1 SGHVS, CDR2 FQNEAQ. CDR3 DNA sequence: TGTGCCAGCAGCGAGGGGCTGCTAGCGTCCCACGAGCAGTACTTC. Residues: CASSEGLLASHEQYF.

As regards this clonotype: This may be a read error, as it is one base from a much larger clone. V is TRBV5-5 and J is TRBJ1-2; possible D gene TRBD1, 6 bases. Germline CDR1 is SGHKS and CDR2 is YYEKEE (reference sequence). The CDR3 covers 14 residues. The CDR3 DNA is TGTGCCAGCGGCTTGCGGGGGCAGGACTATGGCTACACCTTC. It encodes CASGLRGQDYGYTF.

This clonotype was seen more than once but under ten times. This chain joins TRBV6-1 and TRBJ2-7, with D uncertain. The germline gives CDR1 MNHNS, CDR2 SASEGT. Trimming stripped 4 bases from V and 1 base from J, with 8 bases between. The CDR3 consists of 13 residues. CDR3 sequence (DNA): TGTGCCAGCAGTGCTACCAGGTCCTACGAGCAGTACTTC. This gives the protein CASSATRSYEQYF.

DNA of the CDR3: TGTGCCAGCAGCCAAGAGGAGGGCTATGGCTACACCTTC. Its protein is CASSQEEGYGYTF. The chain is built from TRBV4-2 and TRBJ1-2; D gene uncertain. Germline values: CDR1 LGHNA, CDR2 YNFKEQ. V shed 0 bases and J shed 4 bases, with 6 bases lying between them. The CDR3 has 13 residues.

This clonotype was counted between two and nine times. The J gene is TRBJ2-4, the V gene TRBV28, with D perhaps TRBD2 (7 bases). The CDR3 sequence is 15 residues long. Germline values: CDR1 MDHEN, CDR2 SYDVKM. Trimming pared 3 bases from V and 8 bases from J, leaving 17 bases between. CDR3 sequence (DNA): TGTGCCAGCAGTTTTGAGGGGGGGGGAACGGACATTCAGTACTTC. Translated: CASSFEGGGTDIQYF.

This clonotype was seen only once. The gene calls are TRBV13 and TRBJ2-7, with unresolved D. The CDR3 length is 13 residues. From germline, CDR1 is PRHDT and CDR2 FYEKMQ (reference sequence). Trimming took 6 bases from V and 0 from J, leaving 9 bases between them. The CDR3 sequence is CASSGESSYEQYF. Here the CDR3 DNA reads TGTGCCAGCAGTGGAGAAAGCTCCTACGAGCAGTACTTC.

The table lists this clonotype with a few counts. The chain links TRBV13 to TRBJ2-1, with 11 bases that match TRBD2. Trimming cost V 0 bases and J 4 bases; bases outside gene matches: 5. This CDR3 is built from 17 residues. Germline V gives CDR1 PRHDT, CDR2 FYEKMQ (reference sequence). CDR3 region: CASSLGTSGIGYNEQFF. CDR3 in DNA: TGTGCCAGCAGCTTAGGGACTAGCGGGATAGGTTACAATGAGCAGTTCTTC.

On this clonotype itself: The junction departs from the called germline gene at one end, perhaps through a read error. Written as DNA, the CDR3 is TGTGCCAGCAGGCCACAGGTGGAGACCGGGGAGCGGTTTTTT. Amino acids: CASRPQVETGERFF. The rearrangement joins TRBV6-5 to TRBJ2-2; D is tentatively TRBD1 or TRBD2 (5 bases each). Germline lookup yields CDR1 MNHEY and CDR2 SVGAGI. The CDR3 contains 14 residues.

Comment on this clonotype: This may be a read error: a much more frequent sequence differs by one nucleotide. The genes are TRBV11-3 and TRBJ2-5, with TRBD2 identical over 7 bases. From germline, CDR1 is SGHNT and CDR2 YENEEA. The CDR3 has 13 residues. The CDR3: CANSRSGMETQYF. In nucleotides, the CDR3 is TGTGCCAACAGCCGGAGCGGGATGGAGACCCAGTACTTC.

A note on this clonotype: A read error is possible here, since a much larger clone lies one base away. The chain couples TRBV15 to TRBJ1-4; maybe TRBD1 (6 bases). V was trimmed by 9 bases and J by 4 bases, leaving 15 bases between them. The CDR3 consists of 14 residues. Germline CDR1 is LNHNV and CDR2 is YYDKDF (reference sequence). CDR3 nucleotide sequence: TGTGCCACGGGTGACGGACAGCATAATGAAAAACTGTTTTTT. Protein: CATGDGQHNEKLFF. Using reference TRBV15 and TRBJ1-4 for the parts outside the CDR3, the full variable domain is DAMVIQNPRYQVTQFGKPVTLSCSQTLNHNVMYWYQQKSSQAPKLLFHYYDKDFNNEADTPDNFQSRRPNTSFCFLDIRSPGLGDTAMYLCATGDGQHNEKLFFGSGTQLSVL.